The entry below gives a single TCR beta chain sequence along with its context. TCRdb re-analysed the RACE reads in MiXCR, keeping a single row per CDR3 protein. Of around 120,000 distinct CDR3 sequences in the sample, approximately 9.9% were seen once. This specimen belongs to a study of human T cells and chemical hapten exposure. The time point here: patch test 1, 2 weeks after DPC sensitization. Treatment given: therapeutic diphenylcyclopropenone sensitization with weekly scalp DPC. The source of this sequence is a woman aged 40 to 49 with alopecia areata. Some clones in this sample may be carry-over from other donors' samples. The sequences come from whole blood, collected in connection with sensitization to the hapten diphenylcyclopropenone (DPC).

CDR3 residues: CASLALVGTDTQYF. CDR3 DNA sequence: TGTGCCAGCCTAGCACTAGTAGGCACAGATACGCAGTATTTT. This chain links TRBV7-2 with TRBJ2-3; D might be TRBD2 (5 bases). This CDR3 region has 14 residues. Per germline, CDR1 SGHTA and CDR2 FQGNSA. Trimming left V 8 bases short and J 1 base short, with 13 bases between. Full variable domain (outside the CDR3, taken from reference TRBV7-2 and TRBJ2-3): GAGVSQSPSNKVTEKGKDVELRCDPISGHTALYWYRQSLGQGLEFLIYFQGNSAPDKSGLPSDRFSAERTGGSVSTLTIQRTQQEDSAVYLCASLALVGTDTQYFGPGTRLTVL.